This T cell receptor (beta chain) was observed in a study of blood T cell repertoires in COVID-19. Looking at the study overall: The cDNA or gDNA used as material had been derived from T cells, B-cell-depleted T cells, or PBMCs.

The CDR3 runs to 15 residues. V was clipped by 4 bases and J by 1 base, with 14 bases between them. Germline values: CDR1 SGHKS, CDR2 YYEKEE (reference sequence). Patients at the Seattle site were enrolled during active infection and followed longitudinally. Original data processing: Estimation of nucleated cell counts relied on the amplification of reference gene primers. Some clones are missing from TCRdb's copy, which holds only in-frame ones; the method was immunoSEQ multiplex PCR. V and J calls and clone size are copied from that table; D and trimming were computed from the DNA. The sample records tens of thousands of clones, around 86% being singletons.

The sample was peripheral blood. The origin of this receptor is an elderly woman with COVID-19, enrolled during active disease. V usage is TRBV5-5 and J usage is TRBJ1-1; D not resolved. The CDR3, as DNA: TGTGCCAGCAGCCCGGGAACGACACAGAACACTGAAGCTTTCTTT. Its protein is CASSPGTTQNTEAFF.